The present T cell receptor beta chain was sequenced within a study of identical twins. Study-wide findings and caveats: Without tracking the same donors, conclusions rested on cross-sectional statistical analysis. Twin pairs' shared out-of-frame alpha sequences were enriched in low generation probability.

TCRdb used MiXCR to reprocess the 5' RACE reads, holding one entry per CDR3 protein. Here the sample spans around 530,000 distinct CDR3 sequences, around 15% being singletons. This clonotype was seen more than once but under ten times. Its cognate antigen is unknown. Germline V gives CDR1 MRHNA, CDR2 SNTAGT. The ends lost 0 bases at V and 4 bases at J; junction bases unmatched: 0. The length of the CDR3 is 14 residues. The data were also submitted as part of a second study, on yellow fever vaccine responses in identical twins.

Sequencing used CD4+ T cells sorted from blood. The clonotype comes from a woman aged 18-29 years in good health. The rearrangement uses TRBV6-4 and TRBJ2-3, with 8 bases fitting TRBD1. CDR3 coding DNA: TGTGCCAGCAGTGACTCACAGGGGGCAGATACGCAGTATTTT. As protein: CASSDSQGADTQYF.